This TCR beta chain was profiled in a study of blood T cells in healthy people across ages. Points from the study as a whole: Diversity was higher, and naive CD4+ cells more numerous, in long-lived donors than in aged donors.

Germline CDR1 reads SGHVS; CDR2 reads FNYEAQ. The CDR3 is 14 residues long. The use of a sample-barcoded 5' primer and a J-beta primer mix characterized a second PCR of roughly 6 to 11 cycles. With 12 random nucleotides, a template-switch adaptor tagged each individual cDNA molecule. Via MiXCR, TCRdb re-called the 5' RACE reads, giving one row per CDR3 protein. The table has about 970,000 distinct CDR3 sequences, about 53% seen once. Concerning this clonotype: Its antigen is not identified. As the CDR3 is not closed by the conserved phenylalanine or tryptophan, this likely results from a read error.

This sequence originates from a woman aged 55-69 years in good health. Sequencing input: blood. This sequence joins TRBV7-6 and TRBJ2-4; D is possibly TRBD1 (5 bases). The DNA end lines up better with TRBJ2-5; the J call may be wrong. CDR3 in amino acids: CASSFWGRQETQYL. Written as DNA, the CDR3 is TGTGCCAGCAGCTTTTGGGGCAGGCAAGAGACCCAGTACCTC.